This T cell receptor (beta chain) was retrieved from a study of T cell clonotyping in hematopoietic cell transplantation (dated by TCRdb to the early 2020s). At the level of the whole study: In the study, approximately 140 blood samples were gathered from under 45 consecutive transplant recipients and their related donors. Patients were recruited between September 2015 and January 2017 and followed until late 2020 or death. Beyond this particular receptor, the publication reports: A decrease in recipient TCR diversity was observed after transplant, and a progressive increase in pathologically expanded clonotypes was seen from day 30 to day 180. The sample size was limited, and CD4 and CD8 repertoire contributions could not be separated because cells were not sorted. Donor and pretransplant recipient Inverse Simpson Index values predicted broader posttransplant TCR repertoire diversity. Just a small fraction of recipient repertoires overlapped with donor repertoires, and more than 95% appeared de novo at the given depth.

Regarding this clone: Its antigen target is currently unknown. Base quality data are lacking; no much larger clone is found one base away.

The CDR3 has 14 amino acids, counting the end cysteine and phenylalanine. CDR3 DNA is the only sequence kept; it has 42 bases, read in frame from the first base. The germline V gene (reference sequence) yields MNHEY for CDR1 and SMNVEV for CDR2. Relative to germline, V is 5 bases shorter and J is 6 bases shorter, with 14 bases between their ends. With the immunoSEQ assay, which is a bias-controlled multiplex PCR relying on V- and J-specific primers, TCR beta CDR3 regions were amplified from genomic DNA. A second PCR step added a proprietary barcode and Illumina adapter sequences to the CDR3 amplicons. CDR3 libraries were sequenced on an Illumina MiSeq instrument. In the original analysis: Export and quality control were performed with immunoSEQ Analyzer 3.0, and downstream analyses were performed with R Bioconductor and Immunarch. Repertoire metrics were calculated using only productive rearrangements within the normalized downsampled data set. In the normalized cohort, a clonotype counted as pathologically expanded if the clonotype was larger than 5 templates. The Inverse Simpson Index was used to measure repertoire diversity. CMV-specificity analyses were carried out on the non-normalized data set to capture all clonotypes. TCRdb obtained this table from immuneACCESS and retained in-frame rearrangements with V and J assigned. These tables miss some clones; where compared with another copy, unresolved V genes account for less than half of the shortfall, and the remainder is unexplained. That table furnishes V, J and clone size, whereas the DNA furnished D and trimming. The sample table holds around 17,000 clones, of which about 76% were seen once. Clones ranked in the top ten supply about 9.9% of the sample.

For TCR beta sequencing, blood samples came from the related transplant donors. Nuclei Lysis Solution was used to extract genomic DNA from fresh or cryopreserved unfractionated peripheral blood mononuclear cells. The V gene is TRBV27 and the J gene is TRBJ1-5; TRBD1 could be the D gene, as 6 bases match. The origin of this receptor is an older woman in good health. Some clones in this sample may be carry-over from other donors' samples. The sample taken for sequencing was peripheral blood mononuclear cells. The DNA is TGTGCCAGCAGTCTAGAGGGGGGGGTTCAGCCCCAGCATTTT. This sequence encodes CASSLEGGVQPQHF.